This T cell receptor beta chain originates from a study of blood T cell repertoires in COVID-19. Looking at the study overall: The United States, Italy and Spain provided the acute and convalescent COVID-19 samples.

Seattle patients were enrolled during active infection and followed longitudinally. Original methodology: Estimation of nucleated cell counts was performed using reference gene primer amplification. The data were produced by immunoSEQ multiplex PCR, yet TCRdb's version contains in-frame clones alone and is incomplete. That table furnishes V, J and clone size, whereas the DNA furnished D and trimming. The sample consists of 220,000 or so clones, around four fifths of them appearing once. Input material: peripheral blood. This clonotype was obtained from a woman aged 80 or over with COVID-19, enrolled during active disease.

The CDR3 protein is CAWSRTGGANVLTF. CDR3 in DNA: TGTGCCTGGAGCCGGACAGGGGGGGCCAACGTCCTGACTTTC. The genes are TRBV30 and TRBJ2-6; 8 positions match TRBD1. Losses at the gene ends were 3 bases for V and 4 bases for J; bases not matched to a gene: 2. This CDR3 spans 14 amino acids. CDR1 is GTSNPN and CDR2 is SVGIG in the germline V gene (reference sequence).